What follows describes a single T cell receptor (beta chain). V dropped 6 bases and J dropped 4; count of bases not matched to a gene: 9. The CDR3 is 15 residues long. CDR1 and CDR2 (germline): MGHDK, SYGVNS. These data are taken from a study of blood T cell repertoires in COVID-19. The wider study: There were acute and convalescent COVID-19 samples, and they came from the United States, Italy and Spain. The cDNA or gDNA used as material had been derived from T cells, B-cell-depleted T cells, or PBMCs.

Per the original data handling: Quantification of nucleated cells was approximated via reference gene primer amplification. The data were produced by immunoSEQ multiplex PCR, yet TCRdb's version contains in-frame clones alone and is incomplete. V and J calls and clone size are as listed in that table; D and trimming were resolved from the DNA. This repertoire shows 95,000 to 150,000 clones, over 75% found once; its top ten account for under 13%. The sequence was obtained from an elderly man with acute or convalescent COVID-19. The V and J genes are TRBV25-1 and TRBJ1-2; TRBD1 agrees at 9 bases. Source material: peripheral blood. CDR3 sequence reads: CASRGMDRGPYGYTF. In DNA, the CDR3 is TGTGCCAGCAGGGGAATGGACAGGGGACCCTATGGCTACACCTTC.